Given below is one TCR beta chain in context. The data belong to a study of blood T cell repertoires in COVID-19. Study context: COVID-19 samples collected from the United States, Italy and Spain covered acute and convalescent phases.

The CDR3 spans 15 residues. J was trimmed by 8 bases and V by 5 bases; bases with no gene match: 10. Germline loops: CDR1 SGHVS, CDR2 FQNEAQ. Methods used by the authors: Amplifying reference gene primers gave estimates of nucleated cell counts. Some clones are missing from TCRdb's copy, which holds only in-frame ones; the method was immunoSEQ multiplex PCR. V and J calls plus clone size are reproduced from that table; the DNA served to infer D and trimming. The data contain about 420,000 clones, roughly 90% of them singletons. Sequencing was performed on peripheral blood. The clonotype comes from a young man with COVID-19, enrolled during active disease. The V and J genes are TRBV7-8 and TRBJ2-1; TRBD2 matches at 9 bases. The DNA for the CDR3 is TGTGCCAGCAGCCCGCTCCGCGGGAGGGCCGATGAGCAGTTCTTC. It specifies CASSPLRGRADEQFF.